The sequence of this TCR beta chain was determined in a study of blood T cell repertoires in COVID-19. Study context: PBMCs, B-cell-depleted T cells, or T cells provided the cDNA or gDNA that made up the material.

Only in-frame clones appear in the TCRdb table, and some are missing; sequencing was by immunoSEQ multiplex PCR. This table holds about 74,000 clones, around 90% found once. V was pared by 5 bases and J by 1 base, with 14 bases between. The CDR3 runs 15 residues. CDR1 and CDR2 (germline): MNHEY, SVGEGT. The J gene is TRBJ1-1, the V gene TRBV6-2 or TRBV6-3; TRBD1 is a possible D gene (5 bases). The TCR originated in an elderly woman with active or convalescent COVID-19. Source material: peripheral blood. CDR3 sequence (DNA): TGTGCCAGCAGTCTCCAGGGTGTTACGAACACTGAAGCTTTCTTT. Translated: CASSLQGVTNTEAFF.